Below are 11 T cell receptor beta chains sequenced from a single sample in a study of blood T cell repertoires in COVID-19. Here immunoSEQ multiplex PCR was the method, and the copy in TCRdb shows in-frame clones only, minus some. Of 170,000 or so clones listed, about 80% are singletons. Input material: peripheral blood. The source of these receptors is a human donor in a cohort sampled during active COVID-19.

This chain links TRBV9 with TRBJ2-7; D unresolved. Germline V CDR1 and CDR2: SGDLS, YYNGEE. This CDR3 spans 14 amino acids. Trimming left V 4 bases short and J 0 bases short, with 11 bases between. The DNA for the CDR3 is TGTGCCAGCAGCTTCGGCGGCAGCTCCTACGAGCAGTACTTC. It specifies CASSFGGSSYEQYF.

There are a few counts of this clone. The chain couples TRBV5-4 to TRBJ2-7; 7 bases are shared with TRBD1. Germline assignment: CDR1 SGHNT and CDR2 YYREEE (reference sequence). The CDR3 runs to 13 residues. V dropped 5 bases and J dropped 6; count of bases not matched to a gene: 8. In DNA, the CDR3 is TGTGCCAGCAGTCTGCGAGGGGGCGGCGAGCAGTACTTC. Amino acid sequence: CASSLRGGGEQYF.

This clone has only a few counts. The rearrangement links TRBV7-9 to TRBJ1-5; D perhaps matches TRBD1 (6 bases). With 0 bases removed from V and 9 bases from J, the gap between germline ends came to 9 bases. The length of the CDR3 is 13 residues. In germline, CDR1 is SEHNR, CDR2 FQNEAQ (reference sequence). CDR3 in DNA: TGTGCCAGCAGCTTAGCCGAGACAGGGCCCCAGCATTTT. Translation: CASSLAETGPQHF.

The V gene is TRBV10-3, the J gene TRBJ1-1; D may be TRBD1 (5 bases). Trimming cost V 10 bases and J 2 bases, with 17 bases left between them. The CDR3 is 14 amino acids. From germline, CDR1 is ENHRY and CDR2 SYGVKD. The CDR3 DNA reads as TGTGCCACAAGGGTGGGGGGGGTTAACACTGAAGCTTTCTTT. Translation gives CATRVGGVNTEAFF.

This chain links TRBV5-1 with TRBJ1-1; a possible D gene is TRBD1 (6 bases). The germline V gene has CDR1 SGHRS and CDR2 YFSETQ. Deletions cut 4 bases from V and 4 bases from J, with 17 bases between. The CDR3 extends over 15 amino acids. In nucleotides, the CDR3 is TGCGCCAGCAGCCAACCGACAGGCAGGGGCACTGAAGCTTTCTTT. It translates to CASSQPTGRGTEAFF.

V gene TRBV4-2 combines with J gene TRBJ1-1; D ambiguous. The CDR3 is 15 amino acids. Trimming removed 0 bases from V and 4 bases from J, with 12 bases in between. Germline CDR1 LGHNA, CDR2 YNFKEQ. CDR3 in amino acids: CASSQEVKLITEAFF. In nucleotides, the CDR3 is TGTGCCAGCAGCCAAGAAGTAAAACTGATCACTGAAGCTTTCTTT.

This clone was counted once. The chain uses TRBV7-8 and TRBJ2-1; TRBD2 aligns across 11 bases. The CDR3 has 16 residues. V dropped 1 base and J dropped 4; count of bases not matched to a gene: 3. Per germline, CDR1 SGHVS and CDR2 FQNEAQ. The CDR3 protein is CASSLDSGGGYNEQFF. In DNA, the CDR3 is TGTGCCAGCAGCTTAGATAGCGGGGGGGGTTACAATGAGCAGTTCTTC.

The chain employs TRBV6-2 or TRBV6-3 and TRBJ1-2; tentatively, D is TRBD1 (6 bases). CDR3 length equals 15 residues. V lost 6 bases and J 4 bases, leaving 18 bases between the germline ends. From germline, CDR1 is MNHEY and CDR2 SVGEGT. The CDR3 nucleotides are TGTGCCAGCAGCCGAACCCCAGGGGTGGGCTATGGCTACACCTTC. Translated: CASSRTPGVGYGYTF.

This clone was seen a few times. V and J are TRBV5-8 and TRBJ2-1; no firm D call. The CDR3 loop spans 12 amino acids. Germline lookup yields CDR1 SGHTS and CDR2 YDEGEE. V lost 2 bases and J lost 4, with 4 bases in between. CDR3 nucleotide sequence: TGTGCCAGCAGCTTCAGGTACAATGAGCAGTTCTTC. It is translated as CASSFRYNEQFF.

The V gene is TRBV24-1, the J gene TRBJ2-5, with 14 bases lining up with TRBD2. Germline V gene data show CDR1 as KGHDR and CDR2 as SFDVKD. V was clipped by 4 bases and J by 9 bases; unmatched bases: 6. The CDR3 extends over 15 amino acids. The CDR3 nucleotides are TGTGCCACCAGTGAACCTGGACTAGCGGGAGGCTCCCAGTACTTC. Translated: CATSEPGLAGGSQYF.

The chain uses TRBV6-2 or TRBV6-3 and TRBJ2-7, with 9 bases identical to TRBD2. CDR3 length: 17 residues. Unmatched junction bases numbered 18, after V lost 6 bases and J lost 6 bases. The germline CDR1 and CDR2 sequences are MNHEY and SVGEGT. CDR3 protein: CASSPNLPLAGSPEQYF. CDR3 in DNA: TGTGCCAGCAGCCCTAACCTTCCTCTAGCGGGATCCCCCGAGCAGTACTTC.